This T cell receptor (beta chain) was retrieved from a study of blood T cell repertoires in COVID-19. Overall study context: The United States, Italy and Spain were the sources of the acute and convalescent COVID-19 samples. PBMCs, B-cell-depleted T cells, or T cells provided the cDNA or gDNA that made up the material.

Authors' processing steps: For nucleated cells, counts were estimated from reference gene primer amplification. TCRdb keeps only in-frame clones here, not all; method: immunoSEQ multiplex PCR. Clonal size and the V and J genes are those of that table, whereas D and trimming came from the DNA. This table has roughly 200,000 clones, around 81% appearing once. Seattle's enrolled individuals joined amid active infection and were then monitored longitudinally. Trimming removed 4 bases at V and 0 bases at J, with 13 bases between. This CDR3 contains 15 residues. Per germline, CDR1 SQVTM and CDR2 ANQGSEA. Sequenced sample: peripheral blood. This sequence was found in a woman in her 40s with COVID-19, enrolled during active disease. This chain links TRBV29-1 with TRBJ1-3; no definite D call. The CDR3 region is CSVVDPTNSGNTIYF. The CDR3 nucleotides are TGCAGCGTTGTTGACCCGACAAACTCTGGAAACACCATATATTTT.